The sequence of this T cell receptor (beta chain) was determined in a study of cytomegalovirus exposure and HLA in healthy donors. Concerning this clone itself: As yet, its antigen is unknown.

Vbeta (60) and Jbeta (13) primers were used in the PCR. Profiled with immunoSEQ multiplex PCR; TCRdb holds only in-frame clones, not every one. The sample holds fewer than 150,000 clones, over 70% seen once. Study outcomes and limitations: TCR beta sequences numbering 16,951 were associated with HLA alleles at 0.05 false discovery rate in a later analysis. Later work found most CMV-associated TCR beta chains apparently HLA-restricted.

Sequences were obtained from PBMCs. This TCR came from a woman aged 40 to 55 in good health and CMV-seronegative.

CDR3 DNA sequence: TGTGCCAGCAGCAAGACAGAGAACACTGAAGCTTTCTTT. This encodes CASSKTENTEAFF. The chain uses TRBV6-1 and TRBJ1-1, with D possibly being TRBD1 (5 bases). The V gene's germline CDR1 is MNHNS and CDR2 SASEGT. V lost 6 bases and J lost 1, with 9 bases in between. This CDR3 is 13 amino acids long.